These T cell receptor beta chains were read from a single sample in a study of lymphopenia after photon versus proton radiotherapy. The method was immunoSEQ multiplex PCR; TCRdb's version includes in-frame clones alone and lacks a portion of them. The profile shows 150,000 to 200,000 clones, more than 85% of them singletons. This sample comprised peripheral blood, obtained from a patient treated with photon-based radiotherapy. These receptor sequences come from a man aged 50 or older with gastric cancer. Both conserved end residues are part of each CDR3. The D gene is left open where the match is weak. Clone size, where shown, is once, few, many, or a class for clones that have expanded.

>-|-|TRBJ2-7|TRBV2
TGTGCCAGCAGTGCGGGCGGGGTAGGGGCCTACGAGCAGTACTTC
CASSAGGVGAYEQYF
>-|-|TRBJ1-5|TRBV7-2
TGTGCCAGCAGCTTAGAGGTTAGGGGGGCTCTAGGCAATCAGCCCCAGCATTTT
CASSLEVRGALGNQPQHF
>-|TRBD1|TRBJ1-1|TRBV5-1
TGCGCCAGCAGCACCGGGACAGCGAACACTGAAGCTTTCTTT
CASSTGTANTEAFF
>-|-|TRBJ1-2|TRBV7-2
TGTGCCAGCAGCTTAGATCTGGGGATGAGATATGGCTACACCTTC
CASSLDLGMRYGYTF
>once|-|TRBJ2-7|TRBV11-2
TGTGCCAGCAGCTTAGATTGGCGGAACTCCTACGAGCAGTACTTC
CASSLDWRNSYEQYF
>-|-|TRBJ2-7|TRBV2
TGTGCCAGCAGTGAAGATGCGGCTCCCTCCTACGAGCAGTACTTC
CASSEDAAPSYEQYF
>-|-|TRBJ1-4|TRBV15
TGTGCCACCAGCAGAGCCCCGGGGGCAACTAATGAAAAACTGTTTTTT
CATSRAPGATNEKLFF
>-|-|TRBJ2-6|TRBV7-8
TGTGCCAGCAGCTTACCCCGGACAGCCTCTGGGGCCAACGTCCTGACTTTC
CASSLPRTASGANVLTF
>-|-|TRBJ1-1|TRBV13
TGTGCCAGCAGCTCCATCCGGGACGGTGAAGCTTTCTTT
CASSSIRDGEAFF
>-|-|TRBJ1-1|TRBV5-4
TGTGCCAGCAGCTCCCAGAACACTGAAGCTTTCTTT
CASSSQNTEAFF
>-|-|TRBJ2-1|TRBV5-4
TGTGCCAGCAGCCCCCAGGTGCGGAGCTCCTACAATGAGCAGTTCTTC
CASSPQVRSSYNEQFF
>-|-|TRBJ1-4|TRBV11-3
TGTGCCAGCAGCTTAATAGGGCATCTGTCGCCAAAACTGTTTTTT
CASSLIGHLSPKLFF
>few|TRBD1|TRBJ1-2|TRBV2
TGTGCCAGCGGACAGGATCTAAACTATGGCTACACCTTC
CASGQDLNYGYTF
>-|-|TRBJ1-1|TRBV7-2
TGTGCCAGCAGCTTCGGACTCACCACTGAAGCTTTCTTT
CASSFGLTTEAFF
>few|-|TRBJ1-2|TRBV19
TGTGCCAGTAGACCTATGACAGGAACGGTGAACTATGGCTACACCTTC
CASRPMTGTVNYGYTF
>-|TRBD1|TRBJ1-2|TRBV4-1
TGCGCCAGCAGCCAGACAGGGTCCTATGGCTACACCTTC
CASSQTGSYGYTF
>-|-|TRBJ2-7|TRBV6-1
TGTGCCAGCAGTGATTCCGGGACTCTCCTCTACGAGCAGTACTTC
CASSDSGTLLYEQYF
>-|TRBD1|TRBJ2-5|TRBV9
TGTGCCAGCAGCCCATGGACAGGGCTGGAGACCCAGTACTTC
CASSPWTGLETQYF
>-|TRBD1|TRBJ1-5|TRBV27
TGTGCCAGCAGTTCGGTGACAGGGTCTGGCAATCAGCCCCAGCATTTT
CASSSVTGSGNQPQHF
>-|TRBD1|TRBJ2-1|TRBV10-3
TGTGCCATCAGTGGAAGGACAGGGGTGAGCTACAATGAGCAGTTCTTC
CAISGRTGVSYNEQFF
>-|-|TRBJ2-3|TRBV6-5
TGTGCCAGCACCCCCCCGGGGGGCTGGGATACGCAGTATTTT
CASTPPGGWDTQYF
>-|-|TRBJ2-2|TRBV4-2
TGTGCCAGCAGCCAAGAAGTGGGAGTGGGGAACACCGGGGAGCTGTTTTTT
CASSQEVGVGNTGELFF
>-|-|TRBJ2-1|TRBV28
TGTGCCAGCAAGTTGGACACGGATTTCCAGTTCTTC
CASKLDTDFQFF
>-|-|TRBJ2-3|TRBV5-1
TGCGCCAGCAGCTCCAATTACCCCCGAGGGAGCGTGGGTACAGATACGCAGTATTTT
CASSSNYPRGSVGTDTQYF
>-|TRBD2|TRBJ2-3|TRBV6-1
TGTGCCAGCATTCTACTAGCGTCGCGCACAGATACGCAGTATTTT
CASILLASRTDTQYF
>-|-|TRBJ1-2|TRBV2
TGTGCCAGCAGTGAAGTAACAGGGACTAACTATGGCTACACCTTC
CASSEVTGTNYGYTF
>-|TRBD1|TRBJ2-7|TRBV28
TGTGCCAGCAGCCCACAGGGGATGTTATACGAGCAGTACTTC
CASSPQGMLYEQYF
>-|-|TRBJ1-4|TRBV4-2
TGTGCCAGAAGCCCCAAAGGAGGGAGCGAAAAACTGTTTTTT
CARSPKGGSEKLFF
>-|-|TRBJ2-7|TRBV7-2
TGTGCCAGCAGCTTAGGGGAACGGAGGCTAGCTCGTACCTACGAGCAGTACTTC
CASSLGERRLARTYEQYF
>-|TRBD1|TRBJ2-5|TRBV30
TGTGCCTGGAGTTCCAACAGGGGAATCCAAGAGACCCAGTACTTC
CAWSSNRGIQETQYF
>once|-|TRBJ1-4|TRBV5-4
TGTGCCAGCAGCCCATCCGTGGGCGAAAAACTGTTTTTT
CASSPSVGEKLFF
>-|-|TRBJ1-1|TRBV11-2
TGTGCCAGCAGCCCCCGCCAGAGGAGAGACACTGAAGCTTTCTTT
CASSPRQRRDTEAFF
>once|-|TRBJ2-7|TRBV9
TGTGCCAGCAGCCCATCGGGTTCCTACGAGCAGTACTTC
CASSPSGSYEQYF
>-|-|TRBJ2-7|TRBV5-4
TGTGCCAGCAGCTCTGGCGCCGGGACAAGAGACTACGAGCAGTACTTC
CASSSGAGTRDYEQYF
>-|-|TRBJ1-2|TRBV21-1
TGTGCCAGCAAAAGGCAGCACCCCTATGGCTACACCTTC
CASKRQHPYGYTF
>once|-|TRBJ1-1|TRBV7-2
TGTGCCAGCAGAGGGCCGGCCATGGGCACTGAAGCTTTCTTT
CASRGPAMGTEAFF
>-|TRBD1|TRBJ2-7|TRBV19
TGTGCCAGTAGTATTGAAGGGACAGGGGCCGGCGGGCAGTACTTC
CASSIEGTGAGGQYF
>-|-|TRBJ2-3|TRBV5-8
TGTGCCAGCAGCCAATTAGTCTCAAGCACAGATACGCAGTATTTT
CASSQLVSSTDTQYF
>-|TRBD1|TRBJ1-5|TRBV19
TGTGCCAGTAGTCGGACAGGGGACCAGCCCCAGCATTTT
CASSRTGDQPQHF
>few|-|TRBJ1-1|TRBV5-4
TGTGCCAGCAGCTTGGAGGGCAGGTCTGGCACTGAAGCTTTCTTT
CASSLEGRSGTEAFF
>-|-|TRBJ1-1|TRBV19
TGTGCCAGTAGTATGTCAGCCGTCGCTTTCTTT
CASSMSAVAFF